Following are 8 T cell receptor beta chains from one sample sequenced in a study of CD8+CD57+ T cells in acquired aplastic anemia. TCR beta VDJ and CDR3 profiling used genomic DNA as template. TCRdb passed the reads through MiXCR, listing each CDR3 protein once. The sample yields around 180,000 distinct CDR3 sequences, around 65% seen once. Sequenced input: sorted CD4+, CD8+, or CD8+CD57+ T cells (not recorded which) from PBMCs. These receptors all stem from a human donor with severe aplastic anemia or a healthy control (not recorded which).

This clonotype came up many times. This rearrangement joins TRBV15 to TRBJ2-7; TRBD1 matches at 8 bases. Looked up from germline, CDR1 is LNHNV and CDR2 is YYDKDF (reference sequence). The CDR3 is 15 residues long. With 5 bases clipped from V and 0 bases from J, the junction kept 6 bases outside the gene matches. The CDR3 is CATSLGQASSYEQYF. The CDR3 DNA reads as TGTGCCACCAGCTTGGGACAGGCGAGCTCCTACGAGCAGTACTTC.

The genes are TRBV5-1 and TRBJ1-3; possible D gene TRBD1, 5 bases. The CDR3 is 14 residues long. With 1 base removed from V and 4 bases from J, the gap between germline ends came to 9 bases. The germline CDR1 and CDR2 sequences are SGHRS and YFSETQ. In nucleotides, the CDR3 is TGCGCCAGCAGCTTGTCAGGGTACGGAAACACCATATATTTT. Translation gives CASSLSGYGNTIYF.

This clonotype was detected once. The chain combines TRBV24-1 with TRBJ2-1; no clear D gene. This CDR3 is 14 amino acids long. V shed 1 base and J shed 4 bases, with 7 bases lying between them. Per germline, CDR1 KGHDR and CDR2 SFDVKD. The CDR3 region is CATSDFHPYNEQFF. CDR3 coding DNA: TGTGCCACCAGTGATTTTCACCCGTACAATGAGCAGTTCTTC.

In this sample, this clonotype turned up a few times. The chain couples TRBV7-3 to TRBJ2-7; 12 nucleotides match TRBD2. V shed 4 bases and J 2 bases; nucleotides not matched to a gene: 3. The CDR3 has 15 amino acids. Germline CDR1 and CDR2: SGHTA and FQGTGA. CDR3 sequence (DNA): TGTGCCAGCAGCTCTCTAGCGGGGGGGCCCTACGAGCAGTACTTC. It codes for CASSSLAGGPYEQYF.

This clonotype was detected ten times or more. The rearrangement joins TRBV6-5 to TRBJ1-2; 7 bases line up with TRBD1. Trimming removed 4 bases from V and 4 bases from J; junction bases left unmatched: 3. Germline CDR1 is MNHEY and CDR2 is SVGAGI. The CDR3 is 13 amino acids. The CDR3 reads CASSSGTVYGYTF. CDR3 DNA sequence: TGTGCCAGCAGTTCCGGGACAGTCTATGGCTACACCTTC.

The V gene is TRBV20-1, the J gene TRBJ1-1; the D is unclear. V was trimmed by 4 bases and J by 4 bases, leaving 16 bases between them. Germline V lookup: CDR1 DFQATT, CDR2 SNEGSKA (reference sequence). This CDR3 has 14 residues. CDR3 DNA sequence: TGCAGTGCTACCGACGATTCGGGCAGCACTGAAGCTTTCTTT. Translating gives CSATDDSGSTEAFF.

The chain uses TRBV7-2 and TRBJ2-5; 10 bases are a match to TRBD2. CDR1 is SGHTA and CDR2 is FQGNSA in the germline V gene. Trimming at V came to 8 bases and at J to 3 bases, leaving 6 bases not matched to a gene. There are 14 residues in the CDR3. This CDR3 is CASSELAGKETQYF. In nucleotides, the CDR3 is TGTGCCAGCTCGGAACTAGCGGGGAAAGAGACCCAGTACTTC.

The chain combines TRBV25-1 with TRBJ1-1; D ambiguous. The CDR3 length is 11 residues. CDR1 MGHDK and CDR2 SYGVNS come from the germline V gene. The V end lost 5 bases, the J end lost 5 bases, and 6 bases lay between the germline ends. The CDR3 loop is CASSKGTEAFF. CDR3 in DNA: TGTGCCAGCAGTAAAGGGACTGAAGCTTTCTTT.